Each of the 12 T cell receptor beta chains below was sequenced from the same sample in a study of vaccination and CD4 T cells after COVID-19. Treatment in this sample: roughly 11-day PBMC culture with coronavirus spike peptide pools or control peptides (ViraFEST assay). The Oncomine TCR Beta short-read assay was what sequenced the DNA obtained from cultured CD4+ T cells. In TCRdb, the PCR reads were re-called with MiXCR into one record per CDR3 protein. This table has approximately 7,500 distinct CDR3 sequences, around two thirds appearing once. Their specific antigens are unknown. Sequences were obtained from CD4+ T cells from blood, cultured in vitro. These receptors came from a human donor who had recovered from COVID-19.

This clonotype was seen a few times. The rearrangement joins TRBV24-1 to TRBJ2-1; the D gene is possibly TRBD2 (5 bases). There are 17 residues in the CDR3. Germline loops: CDR1 KGHDR, CDR2 SFDVKD. Trimming took 4 bases from V and 3 from J, leaving 18 bases between them. CDR3 in amino acids: CATSDPAHSRGYNEQFF. The CDR3 DNA reads TGTGCCACCAGTGACCCTGCCCACTCCCGGGGCTACAATGAGCAGTTCTTC.

The sample holds a few counts of this clonotype. The chain recombines TRBV20-1 with TRBJ2-2, with 8 bases fitting TRBD1. Unmatched junction bases numbered 3, after V lost 5 bases and J lost 1 base. Germline V gives CDR1 DFQATT, CDR2 SNEGSKA (reference sequence). CDR3 size: 14 residues. In DNA, the CDR3 is TGCAGTGCTGTACAGGGGGGGAACACCGGGGAGCTGTTTTTT. This encodes CSAVQGGNTGELFF.

The chain carries TRBV18 and TRBJ1-1, with TRBD1 matching over 9 bases. The CDR3 sequence is 13 residues long. V lost 6 bases to trimming and J lost 7 bases; unmatched junction nucleotides: 6. The germline V gene encodes CDR1 KGHSH and CDR2 LQKENI. DNA of the CDR3: TGTGCCAGCTCTCAAGGACAGGGGCGTGAAGCTTTCTTT. Residues: CASSQGQGREAFF.

The chain is built from TRBV5-4 and TRBJ2-7; D is undetermined. V lost 1 base to trimming and J lost 1 base, with 9 bases between them. Germline lookup yields CDR1 SGHNT and CDR2 YYREEE (reference sequence). CDR3 size: 14 residues. Written as DNA, the CDR3 is TGTGCCAGCAGCTTGCAGATGGGTTCCTACGAGCAGTACTTC. Translating gives CASSLQMGSYEQYF.

V usage is TRBV19 and J usage is TRBJ2-7, with a tentative D call TRBD1 (5 bases). This CDR3 region has 16 residues. Trimming pared 3 bases from V and 1 base from J, leaving 16 bases between. The germline CDR1 and CDR2 sequences are LNHDA and SQIVND (reference sequence). The CDR3 bases are TGTGCCAGTAGTATGGAGAATGGTGCAGGGTCCTACGAGCAGTACTTC. It codes for CASSMENGAGSYEQYF.

This chain uses TRBV20-1 with TRBJ2-2; TRBD1 matches at 8 bases. The V gene end was trimmed by 0 bases and the J gene end by 3 bases; junction bases not matched to a gene: 6. In germline, CDR1 is DFQATT, CDR2 SNEGSKA (reference sequence). The CDR3 is 16 residues long. CDR3 in amino acids: CSARDSGQGHTGELFF. The CDR3, as DNA: TGCAGTGCTAGAGATTCAGGACAGGGCCACACCGGGGAGCTGTTTTTT.

With regard to this clonotype: A junction boundary mismatches the germline segment, possibly from a read error. This chain uses TRBV11-2 with TRBJ1-2; D gene uncertain. Germline V lookup: CDR1 SGHAT, CDR2 FQNNGV. This CDR3 contains 13 residues. CDR3 nucleotide sequence: TGTGCCAGCAGCATAGACACCGGCGGCGGCTACACCTTC. Its translation is CASSIDTGGGYTF.

CDR3 sequence: CSASRPGGSPSRDNEQFF. In DNA, the CDR3 is TGCAGTGCTTCTCGCCCAGGGGGCAGTCCCTCTCGGGACAATGAGCAGTTCTTC. The chain recombines TRBV20-1 with TRBJ2-1, with TRBD1 matching 8 bases. The CDR3 is made up of 18 amino acids. V gave up 5 bases and J gave up 5 bases; unmatched junction bases: 20. Germline CDR1 reads DFQATT; CDR2 reads SNEGSKA (reference sequence).

The chain uses TRBV24-1 and TRBJ1-5; D unresolved. Trimming took off 5 bases at V and 6 bases at J, with 13 bases between the two ends. Per the germline V gene, CDR1 is KGHDR and CDR2 is SFDVKD. The CDR3 is 14 residues long. The CDR3 DNA reads as TGTGCCACCAGTGGCCAGGCGAAGAGTCAGCCCCAGCATTTT. Translation gives CATSGQAKSQPQHF.

V and J are TRBV7-9 and TRBJ2-3, with unresolved D. V lost 1 base and J lost 6, with 11 bases in between. Germline CDR1 and CDR2: SEHNR and FQNEAQ (reference sequence). The CDR3 covers 14 residues. CDR3 protein: CASSLVSPRDTQYF. CDR3 sequence (DNA): TGTGCCAGCAGCTTAGTCTCCCCTCGGGATACGCAGTATTTT.

The chain has TRBV2 and TRBJ2-2; no clear D gene. There are 11 residues in the CDR3. Germline CDR1 and CDR2: SNHLY and FYNNEI. Trimming took 10 bases from V and 4 from J, leaving 7 bases between them. The CDR3 loop is CATQSTGELFF. CDR3 in DNA: TGTGCCACTCAATCCACCGGGGAGCTGTTTTTT.

The V and J genes are TRBV2 and TRBJ1-1; 8 bases fit TRBD1. Trimming removed 5 bases from V and 5 bases from J; junction bases left unmatched: 7. Germline values: CDR1 SNHLY, CDR2 FYNNEI. The length of the CDR3 is 14 residues. CDR3 protein: CASSKTGVGTEAFF. The CDR3 DNA sequence: TGTGCCAGCAGTAAGACAGGGGTGGGGACTGAAGCTTTCTTT.